This TCR beta chain was found in a study of T cells in Graves' hyperthyroidism and ophthalmopathy. As for the study in general: Peripheral blood collection took place at initial diagnosis, before any treatment.

This CDR3 region has 13 residues. Trimming cost V 5 bases and J 2 bases, with 8 bases left between them. RNA transcripts provided the source from which TCR beta CDR3 regions were amplified. HTBI primers drove first-round RT-PCR of the TCR CDR3. TCRdb used MiXCR to reprocess the multiplex PCR reads, holding one entry per CDR3 protein. The sample yields approximately 620,000 distinct CDR3 sequences, around 14% seen once. A word on this clonotype: A much larger clone lies a single base off, so this may be a read error.

Input material: blood. The chain employs TRBV12-3 or TRBV12-4 and TRBJ2-3; D not resolved. This TCR was recovered from a woman in her 30s with Graves' hyperthyroidism that later progressed to Graves' ophthalmopathy. The chain's CDR3 is CASSGPPTDTQYF. The DNA of the CDR3 is TGTGCCAGCAGTGGGCCGCCCACAGATACGCAGTATTTT.